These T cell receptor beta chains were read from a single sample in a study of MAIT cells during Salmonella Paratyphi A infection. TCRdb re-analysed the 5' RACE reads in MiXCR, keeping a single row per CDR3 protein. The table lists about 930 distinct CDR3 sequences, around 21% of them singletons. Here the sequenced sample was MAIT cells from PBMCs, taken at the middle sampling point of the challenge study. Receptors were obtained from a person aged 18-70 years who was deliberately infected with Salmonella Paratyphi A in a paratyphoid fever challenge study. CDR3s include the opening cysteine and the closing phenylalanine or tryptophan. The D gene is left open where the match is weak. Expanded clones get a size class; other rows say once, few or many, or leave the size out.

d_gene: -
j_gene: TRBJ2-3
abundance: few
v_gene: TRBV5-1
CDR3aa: CASSDVDTQYF
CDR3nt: TGCGCCAGCAGCGATGTCGATACGCAGTATTTT

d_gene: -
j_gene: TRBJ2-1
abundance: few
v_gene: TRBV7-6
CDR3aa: CASSPQTEGEQFF
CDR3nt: TGTGCCAGCAGCCCCCAAACCGAAGGTGAGCAGTTCTTC

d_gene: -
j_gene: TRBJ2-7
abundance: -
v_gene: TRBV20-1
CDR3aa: CSAREPLTGGNSYEQYF
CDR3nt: TGCAGTGCTAGAGAACCCCTGACAGGCGGGAACTCCTACGAGCAGTACTTC

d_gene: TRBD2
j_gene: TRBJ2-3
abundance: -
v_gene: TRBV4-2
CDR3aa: CASSQTSVSTDTQYF
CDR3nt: TGTGCCAGCAGCCAGACTAGCGTGAGCACAGATACGCAGTATTTT

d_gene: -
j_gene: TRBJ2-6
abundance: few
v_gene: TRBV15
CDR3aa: CATSRESGTGANVLTF
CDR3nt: TGTGCCACCAGCAGAGAGTCGGGGACTGGGGCCAACGTCCTGACTTTC

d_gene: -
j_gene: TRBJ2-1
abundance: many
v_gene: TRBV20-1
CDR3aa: CSTRRGDNEQFF
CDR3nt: TGCAGTACTCGGCGGGGAGACAATGAGCAGTTCTTC

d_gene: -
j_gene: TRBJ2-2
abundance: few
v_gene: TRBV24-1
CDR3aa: CATSDSGLDTGELFF
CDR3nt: TGTGCCACCAGTGATTCAGGGTTGGACACCGGGGAGCTGTTTTTT

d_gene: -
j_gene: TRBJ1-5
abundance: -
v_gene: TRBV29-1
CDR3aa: CSVEFREGQPQHF
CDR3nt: TGCAGCGTGGAGTTCAGGGAAGGCCAGCCCCAGCATTTT

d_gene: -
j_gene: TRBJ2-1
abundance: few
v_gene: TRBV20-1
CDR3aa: CSAREGSQDYNEQFF
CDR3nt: TGCAGTGCTAGAGAAGGGTCTCAGGACTACAATGAGCAGTTCTTC

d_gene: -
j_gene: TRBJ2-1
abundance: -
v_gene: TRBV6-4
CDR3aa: CASSDSSGSYNEQFF
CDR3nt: TGTGCCAGCAGTGACTCTAGCGGCTCCTACAATGAGCAGTTCTTC

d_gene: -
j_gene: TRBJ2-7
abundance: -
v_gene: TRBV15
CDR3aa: CATSPAEGQPDYEQYF
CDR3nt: TGTGCCACCAGCCCGGCCGAGGGGCAGCCCGACTACGAGCAGTACTTC

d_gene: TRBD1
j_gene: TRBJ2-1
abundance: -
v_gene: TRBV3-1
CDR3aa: CASSPRDRELNEQFF
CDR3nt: TGTGCCAGCAGCCCCCGAGACAGGGAACTAAATGAGCAGTTCTTC

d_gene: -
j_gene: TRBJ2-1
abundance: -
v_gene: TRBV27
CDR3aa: CASSSGIESYNEQFF
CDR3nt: TGTGCCAGCAGCTCAGGGATTGAATCCTACAATGAGCAGTTCTTC

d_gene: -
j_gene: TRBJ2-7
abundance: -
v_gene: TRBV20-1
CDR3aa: CRAQTGTEPYEQYF
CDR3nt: TGCAGGGCGCAGACCGGGACTGAGCCCTACGAGCAGTACTTC

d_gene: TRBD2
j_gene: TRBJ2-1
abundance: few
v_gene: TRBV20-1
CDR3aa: CSASTSGDYNEQFF
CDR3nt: TGCAGTGCTAGTACTAGCGGGGACTACAATGAGCAGTTCTTC

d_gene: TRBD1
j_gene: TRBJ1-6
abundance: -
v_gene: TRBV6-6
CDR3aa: CASSRTGDNSPLHF
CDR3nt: TGTGCCAGCAGTCGGACAGGGGATAATTCACCCCTCCACTTT

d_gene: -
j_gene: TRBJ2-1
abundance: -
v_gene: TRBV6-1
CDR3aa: CASSEAQHNEQFF
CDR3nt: TGTGCCAGCAGTGAAGCGCAGCACAATGAGCAGTTCTTC

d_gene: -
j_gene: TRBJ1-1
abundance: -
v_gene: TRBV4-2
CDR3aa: CASSQENGGVTEAFF
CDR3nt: TGTGCCAGCAGCCAAGAAAATGGAGGTGTGACTGAAGCTTTCTTT

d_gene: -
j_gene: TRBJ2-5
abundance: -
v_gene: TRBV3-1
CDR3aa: CASSQDRETNLLETQYF
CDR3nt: TGTGCCAGCAGCCAAGATCGGGAGACCAACCTTCTGGAGACCCAGTACTTC

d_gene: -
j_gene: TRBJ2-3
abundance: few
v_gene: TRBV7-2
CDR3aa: CASSFDRLTDTQYF
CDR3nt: TGTGCCAGCAGCTTCGACAGGCTCACAGATACGCAGTATTTT

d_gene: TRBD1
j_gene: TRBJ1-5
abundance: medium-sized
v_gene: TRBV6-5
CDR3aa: CASRHGQAGSQPQHF
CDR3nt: TGTGCCAGCAGACACGGACAGGCCGGAAGTCAGCCCCAGCATTTT

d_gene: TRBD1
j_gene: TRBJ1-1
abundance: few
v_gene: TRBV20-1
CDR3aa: CSAQQAGGDTEAFF
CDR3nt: TGCAGTGCCCAGCAGGCAGGGGGGGACACTGAAGCTTTCTTT

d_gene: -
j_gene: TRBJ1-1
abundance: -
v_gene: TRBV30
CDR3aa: CAWSVRENTEAFF
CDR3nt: TGTGCCTGGAGTGTCAGGGAGAACACTGAAGCTTTCTTT

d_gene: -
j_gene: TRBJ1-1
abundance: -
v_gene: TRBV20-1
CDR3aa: CSARESDINTEAFF
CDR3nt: TGCAGTGCTAGAGAATCTGACATCAACACTGAAGCTTTCTTT

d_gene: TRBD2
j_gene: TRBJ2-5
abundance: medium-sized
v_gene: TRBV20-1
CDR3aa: CSVKTGTSIFETQYF
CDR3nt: TGCAGTGTCAAAACCGGGACTAGCATTTTCGAGACCCAGTACTTC

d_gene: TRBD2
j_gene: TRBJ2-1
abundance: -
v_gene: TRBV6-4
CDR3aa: CASSARDLTSSYNEQFF
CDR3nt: TGTGCCAGCAGTGCTAGAGATCTGACTAGCAGTTACAATGAGCAGTTCTTC

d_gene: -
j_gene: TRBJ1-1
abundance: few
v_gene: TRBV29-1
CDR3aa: CSVVPGSEAFF
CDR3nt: TGCAGCGTAGTTCCGGGATCTGAAGCTTTCTTT

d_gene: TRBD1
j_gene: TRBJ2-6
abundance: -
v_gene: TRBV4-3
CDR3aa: CASSQDPGTGAEGANVLTF
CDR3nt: TGCGCCAGCAGCCAAGATCCCGGGACAGGGGCGGAAGGGGCCAACGTCCTGACTTTC

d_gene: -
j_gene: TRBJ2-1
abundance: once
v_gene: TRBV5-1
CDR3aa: CASRAPVYNEQFF
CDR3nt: TGCGCCAGCAGGGCTCCCGTCTACAATGAGCAGTTCTTC

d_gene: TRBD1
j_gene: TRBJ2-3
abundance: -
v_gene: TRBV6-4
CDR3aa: CASSAGTGGADTQYF
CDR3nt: TGTGCCAGCAGTGCCGGGACAGGGGGCGCAGATACGCAGTATTTT

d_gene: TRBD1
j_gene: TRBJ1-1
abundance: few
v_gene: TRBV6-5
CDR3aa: CASRGTEGEYTEAFF
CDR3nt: TGTGCCAGCAGGGGGACAGAGGGGGAGTACACTGAAGCTTTCTTT

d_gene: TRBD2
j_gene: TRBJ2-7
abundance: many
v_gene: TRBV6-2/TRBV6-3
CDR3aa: CASSYSSGAYEQYF
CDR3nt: TGTGCCAGCAGTTACTCGAGCGGGGCCTACGAGCAGTACTTC

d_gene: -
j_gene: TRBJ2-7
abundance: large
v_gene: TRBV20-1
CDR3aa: CSARGRLENEQYF
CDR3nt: TGCAGTGCTAGAGGCAGGCTAGAAAACGAGCAGTACTTC

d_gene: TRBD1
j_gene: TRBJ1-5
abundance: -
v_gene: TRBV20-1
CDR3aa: CSAHPGQGGNQPQHF
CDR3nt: TGCAGTGCTCATCCAGGACAGGGAGGCAATCAGCCCCAGCATTTT

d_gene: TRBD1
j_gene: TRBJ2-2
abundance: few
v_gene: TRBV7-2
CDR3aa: CASSLGQGSTGELFF
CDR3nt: TGTGCCAGCAGCTTAGGACAGGGTAGCACCGGGGAGCTGTTTTTT

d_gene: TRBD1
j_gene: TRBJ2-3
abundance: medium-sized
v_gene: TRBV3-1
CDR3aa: CASSRDRGHSTDTQYF
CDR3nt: TGTGCCAGCAGCAGGGACAGGGGGCATAGCACAGATACGCAGTATTTT

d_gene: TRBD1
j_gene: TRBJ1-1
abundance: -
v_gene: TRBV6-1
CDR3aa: CASRGTGKARGVTEAFF
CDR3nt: TGTGCCAGCAGGGGGACAGGGAAGGCTCGAGGTGTCACTGAAGCTTTCTTT

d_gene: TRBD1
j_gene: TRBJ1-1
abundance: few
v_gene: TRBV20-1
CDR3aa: CSALEDRDTEAFF
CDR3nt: TGCAGTGCTCTCGAGGACAGGGACACTGAAGCTTTCTTT

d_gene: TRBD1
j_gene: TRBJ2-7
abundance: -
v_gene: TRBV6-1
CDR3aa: CASSEGDSPSYEQYF
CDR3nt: TGTGCCAGCAGTGAAGGGGACAGTCCATCCTACGAGCAGTACTTC

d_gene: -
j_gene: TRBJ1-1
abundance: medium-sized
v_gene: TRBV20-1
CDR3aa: CSAKPTDMNTEAFF
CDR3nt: TGCAGTGCTAAACCGACAGATATGAACACTGAAGCTTTCTTT

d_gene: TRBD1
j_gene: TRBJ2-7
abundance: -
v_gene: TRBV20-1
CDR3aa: CKERDREYEQYF
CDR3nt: TGCAAGGAAAGGGACAGGGAATACGAGCAGTACTTC

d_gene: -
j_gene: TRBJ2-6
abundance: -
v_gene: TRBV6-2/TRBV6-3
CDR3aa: CASSYNSGANVLTF
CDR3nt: TGTGCCAGCAGTTACAACTCTGGGGCCAACGTCCTGACTTTC

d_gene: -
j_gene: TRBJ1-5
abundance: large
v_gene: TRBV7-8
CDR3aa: CASSPRVGPSNQPQHF
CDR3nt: TGTGCCAGCAGCCCCCGCGTTGGTCCTAGCAATCAGCCCCAGCATTTT

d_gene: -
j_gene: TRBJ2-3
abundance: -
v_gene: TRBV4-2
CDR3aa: CASSQALGGGTDTQYF
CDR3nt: TGCGCCAGCAGCCAAGCCCTCGGCGGTGGCACAGATACGCAGTATTTT